The 21 T cell receptor beta chains listed next were all sequenced from one sample in a study of Ad26.COV2.S vaccination and SARS-CoV-2 variants. Only in-frame clones appear in the TCRdb table, and some are missing; sequencing was by immunoSEQ multiplex PCR. The data contain 510,000 or so clones, roughly 85% of them singletons. As for treatment: over 15 received Ad26.COV2.S at low or high dose, single or two shots; about 5 received placebo; per-sample allocation not given. Material that was analyzed had been drawn on day 63 after the first vaccine or placebo injection. The specimen comprised peripheral blood, sampled in a trial of Ad26.COV2.S vaccine versus placebo. Receptor source: a person between 18 and 60 years old who received the Ad26.COV2.S COVID-19 vaccine or a placebo.

The rearrangement links TRBV7-8 to TRBJ2-3; no clear D gene. V dropped 3 bases and J dropped 7 bases, with 14 bases sitting between them. The CDR3 length is 14 residues. Germline V gene sequence: CDR1 SGHVS, CDR2 FQNEAQ. The CDR3 loop reads CASSLDPIGYTQYF. Written as DNA, the CDR3 is TGTGCCAGCAGCTTGGATCCCATAGGTTATACGCAGTATTTT.

This sequence joins TRBV6-5 and TRBJ2-7, with 13 bases lining up with TRBD2. Germline V lookup: CDR1 MNHEY, CDR2 SVGAGI. V dropped 0 bases and J dropped 6; count of bases not matched to a gene: 5. This CDR3 comprises 16 residues. The CDR3 sequence: CASSYSRTSGRIEQYF. The CDR3 nucleotides read TGTGCCAGCAGTTACTCAAGGACTAGCGGGAGAATCGAGCAGTACTTC.

Regarding this clone: At one of its ends the junction is not consistent with the germline gene, which may arise from a read error. The chain has TRBV9 and TRBJ1-2; 10 bases fit TRBD1. CDR1 and CDR2 from the germline V gene are SGDLS and YYNGEE. The CDR3 is 17 amino acids. CDR3 region: CASSVGTRGQGNSGYTF. DNA for the CDR3: TGTGCCAGCAGCGTAGGGACCCGGGGACAGGGGAACTCTGGCTACACCTTC.

The gene calls are TRBV6-5 and TRBJ1-1, with D perhaps matching TRBD1 (6 bases). The CDR3 is 14 residues long. Germline CDR1 and CDR2: MNHEY and SVGAGI. V lost 6 bases and J 5 bases, leaving 16 bases between the germline ends. In nucleotides, the CDR3 is TGTGCCAGCAGAACACAGGGACGAGGGACTGAAGCTTTCTTT. Its translation is CASRTQGRGTEAFF.

CDR3: CASSGDWGTEAFF. The CDR3 bases are TGTGCCAGCTCGGGGGATTGGGGCACTGAAGCTTTCTTT. V gene TRBV6-4 combines with J gene TRBJ1-1, with D possibly TRBD1 on 5 matching bases. The germline V gene has CDR1 MRHNA and CDR2 SNTAGT. The CDR3 totals 13 residues. V lost 8 bases, J lost 4 bases, and 14 bases lay in between.

A note on this clone: The same CDR3 is also encoded by other DNA sequences in this sample. This chain uses TRBV19 with TRBJ1-2, with D hard to call. This CDR3 has 13 amino acids. Germline values: CDR1 LNHDA, CDR2 SQIVND (reference sequence). V was pared by 8 bases and J by 3 bases, with 13 bases between. In DNA, the CDR3 is TGTGCCAGTCGCCACCGGGGTGACTATGGCTACACCTTC. This gives the protein CASRHRGDYGYTF.

The chain carries TRBV27 and TRBJ2-1; tentative D call: TRBD2 (5 bases). V lost 6 bases and J lost 5, with 20 bases in between. Germline-derived CDR1 and CDR2 are MNHEY and SMNVEV (reference sequence). This CDR3 has 16 residues. The CDR3 is CASRPLRIAPDNEQFF. The CDR3 nucleotides read TGTGCCAGCAGACCCCTCCGTATAGCGCCGGACAATGAGCAGTTCTTC.

The chain has TRBV6-5 and TRBJ2-7; 8 bases are a match to TRBD1. Germline CDR1 and CDR2: MNHEY and SVGAGI. The CDR3 totals 14 residues. The trim removed 2 bases at V and 5 bases at J, leaving 5 bases unmatched. CDR3 DNA: TGTGCCAGCAGTTACGGGACAGGTAACCACGAGCAGTACTTC. Protein product: CASSYGTGNHEQYF.

CDR3 DNA: TGTGCCAGTAGTATAGATCGGGGACCTTATGGCTACACCTTC. Translating it yields CASSIDRGPYGYTF. This rearrangement joins TRBV19 to TRBJ1-2, with D possibly matching TRBD1 (5 bases). Germline V lookup: CDR1 LNHDA, CDR2 SQIVND (reference sequence). The CDR3 loop spans 14 amino acids. Trimming removed 0 bases at V and 5 bases at J, with 10 bases between.

This clone appeared a single time. The chain couples TRBV5-1 to TRBJ2-7, with 11 bases that match TRBD2. V lost 4 bases, J lost 3 bases, and 9 bases stayed unmatched. The CDR3 is 16 amino acids. The germline gives CDR1 SGHRS, CDR2 YFSETQ. The CDR3 reads CASSVQPGTSGYEQYF. DNA for the CDR3: TGCGCCAGCAGCGTACAACCCGGGACTAGCGGCTACGAGCAGTACTTC. Filled out from reference TRBV5-1 and TRBJ2-7, the complete variable domain reads KAGVTQTPRYLIKTRGQQVTLSCSPISGHRSVSWYQQTPGQGLQFLFEYFSETQRNKGNFPGRFSGRQFSNSRSEMNVSTLELGDSALYLCASSVQPGTSGYEQYFGPGTRLTVT.

The CDR3 loop is CSARGSSSYNSPLHF. CDR3 DNA sequence: TGCAGTGCTCGTGGGAGCAGCTCCTATAATTCACCCCTCCACTTT. The rearrangement links TRBV20-1 to TRBJ1-6; D call uncertain. The CDR3 has 15 amino acids. V lost 5 bases and J lost 0, with 11 bases in between. CDR1 is DFQATT, CDR2 SNEGSKA, per germline (reference sequence).

The V and J genes are TRBV7-9 and TRBJ2-7; 9 nucleotides line up with TRBD1. There are 14 residues in the CDR3. V gave up 4 bases and J gave up 2 bases; unmatched junction bases: 3. Germline V gene sequence: CDR1 SEHNR, CDR2 FQNEAQ (reference sequence). The CDR3 sequence: CASSSDRGTYEQYF. The CDR3 DNA reads TGTGCCAGCAGCTCGGACAGGGGCACCTACGAGCAGTACTTC.

The chain recombines TRBV6-1 with TRBJ2-1; a weak D match, TRBD2 (5 bases). This CDR3 contains 15 residues. CDR1 and CDR2 (germline): MNHNS, SASEGT. V was trimmed by 2 bases and J by 2 bases, leaving 10 bases between them. The CDR3 coding sequence is TGTGCCAGCAGTGAAATGCGGGCCACCTACAATGAGCAGTTCTTC. Translating gives CASSEMRATYNEQFF.

This rearrangement joins TRBV29-1 to TRBJ1-1; tentatively, D is TRBD1 (5 bases). In germline, CDR1 is SQVTM, CDR2 ANQGSEA. V lost 5 bases and J 6 bases, leaving 13 bases between the germline ends. The CDR3 is 12 residues long. The CDR3 nucleotides are TGCAGCGTTTACCCGGGGGGGGCTGAAGCTTTCTTT. Residues: CSVYPGGAEAFF.

The rearrangement uses TRBV19 and TRBJ1-3; weak D call: TRBD1 (5 bases). The germline V and J ends were trimmed by 3 bases and 0 bases, with 9 bases remaining between them. CDR3 length: 15 amino acids. The germline CDR1 and CDR2 sequences are LNHDA and SQIVND (reference sequence). CDR3 nucleotide sequence: TGTGCCAGTAGTATGTCGGGACTCTCTGGAAACACCATATATTTT. Protein: CASSMSGLSGNTIYF.

This clone showed up just once. The V call is TRBV28, the J call TRBJ1-1, with D unclear. The CDR3 sequence is 14 residues long. Germline CDR1 reads MDHEN; CDR2 reads SYDVKM. Trimming shortened V by 1 base and J by 1 base, and 7 bases separated the two germline ends. The CDR3 region has the DNA TGTGCCAGCAGTTTATTTCTCCGGAACACTGAAGCTTTCTTT. Translating gives CASSLFLRNTEAFF.

The CDR3 sequence: CASSPNRLAGASDTQYF. The CDR3 nucleotides read TGTGCCAGCAGCCCCAATAGACTAGCGGGAGCGTCGGATACGCAGTATTTT. This chain connects TRBV5-4 to TRBJ2-3; TRBD2 aligns across 12 bases. Losses at the gene ends were 4 bases for V and 6 bases for J; bases not matched to a gene: 12. This CDR3 contains 17 residues. Germline lookup yields CDR1 SGHNT and CDR2 YYREEE (reference sequence). The variable domain in full, completed from reference TRBV5-4 and TRBJ2-3, reads ETGVTQSPTHLIKTRGQQVTLRCSSQSGHNTVSWYQQALGQGPQFIFQYYREEENGRGNFPPRFSGLQFPNYSSELNVNALELDDSALYLCASSPNRLAGASDTQYFGPGTRLTVL.

J is TRBJ1-4 and V is TRBV4-3; 8 positions agree with TRBD1. CDR3 length: 14 amino acids. CDR1 is LGHNA, CDR2 YSLEER, per germline. V was clipped by 2 bases and J by 10 bases; unmatched bases: 6. The CDR3 here is CASSQTGGGGKLFF. The CDR3 coding sequence is TGCGCCAGCAGCCAAACAGGGGGTGGGGGAAAACTGTTTTTT.

The table lists this clone with a count of one. The chain is built from TRBV29-1 and TRBJ1-1, with D possibly TRBD1 on 6 matching bases. Deletions cut 4 bases from V and 0 bases from J, with 15 bases between. Germline-derived CDR1 and CDR2 are SQVTM and ANQGSEA. The CDR3 extends over 15 amino acids. This CDR3 reads CSVAPTAGVNTEAFF. CDR3 DNA: TGCAGCGTTGCCCCCACCGCAGGGGTGAACACTGAAGCTTTCTTT. Looking up the rest from reference TRBV29-1 and TRBJ1-1 gives the full variable domain: SAVISQKPSRDICQRGTSLTIQCQVDSQVTMMFWYRQQPGQSLTLIATANQGSEATYESGFVIDKFPISRPNLTFSTLTVSNMSPEDSSIYLCSVAPTAGVNTEAFFGQGTRLTVV.

The rearrangement uses TRBV9 and TRBJ2-1, with 10 bases fitting TRBD2. The V gene's germline CDR1 is SGDLS and CDR2 YYNGEE. After removal of 3 bases from V and 7 bases from J, the junction contained 4 bases not matched to a gene. CDR3 length: 14 residues. CDR3 loop: CASSASGRVNEQFF. For the CDR3, the DNA is TGTGCCAGCAGCGCTAGCGGGAGAGTAAATGAGCAGTTCTTC.

Concerning this clone: Other DNA variants within this sample encode the same CDR3. J is TRBJ1-6 and V is TRBV9; 10 positions match TRBD1. The CDR3 is made up of 14 amino acids. Germline lookup yields CDR1 SGDLS and CDR2 YYNGEE. Trimming cost V 2 bases and J 7 bases; bases outside gene matches: 0. The CDR3 DNA reads as TGTGCCAGCAGCGTGGGACAGGGGAATTCACCCCTCCACTTT. It translates to CASSVGQGNSPLHF.